This TCR beta chain comes out of a study of Ad26.COV2.S vaccination and SARS-CoV-2 variants. Some clones are missing from TCRdb's copy, which holds only in-frame ones; the method was immunoSEQ multiplex PCR. The repertoire consists of under 150,000 clones, with 70% to 90% occurring once and the leading ten covering 4.5% to 6%. Concerning this clone: Its target is unknown.

Study-level findings and limits: Compared with placebo recipients, vaccine recipients had higher spike-specific TCR breadth. Across vaccine and placebo recipients, the breadth of non-spike TCRs was similar. There was a possibility that the TCR breadth and depth analyses underestimated total T cell responses.

The sample here was peripheral blood, taken after recovery from COVID-19. This receptor was taken from a human donor who had recovered from COVID-19.

CDR3 residues: CASSSLLLGQGDGYTF. CDR3 DNA sequence: TGTGCCAGCAGCTCTCTGCTTCTGGGACAGGGTGATGGCTACACCTTC. The chain is built from TRBV7-9 and TRBJ1-2; 9 nucleotides line up with TRBD1. The J segment lost 6 bases and the V segment lost 4 bases, leaving 12 bases of the junction unmatched. There are 16 residues in the CDR3. The germline CDR1 and CDR2 sequences are SEHNR and FQNEAQ (reference sequence).